What follows is one T cell receptor beta chain and its context. Its specificity is unknown. Per sample, at least 5 micrograms of total RNA were extracted. These data are taken from a study of blood T cells in healthy people across ages. General study findings and limits: Long-lived donors exceeded aged donors in naive CD4+ cells and diversity.

Looked up from germline, CDR1 is SNHLY and CDR2 is FYNNEI. V was pared by 0 bases and J by 4 bases, with 15 bases between. This CDR3 region has 16 residues. Primers used in a second PCR of roughly 6 to 11 cycles were a sample-barcoded 5' primer and a J-beta primer mix. TCRdb analysed the 5' RACE reads with MiXCR anew, one entry per CDR3 protein. The sample yields about 830,000 distinct CDR3 sequences, approximately 65% seen once. The sequenced material came from blood. This clonotype was sampled from a man between 25 and 39 years old in good health. The chain uses TRBV2 and TRBJ2-5; D possibly corresponds to TRBD1 (5 bases). The chain's CDR3 is CASSEALAGKVETQYF. The CDR3 DNA follows: TGTGCCAGCAGTGAAGCGCTTGCAGGGAAGGTAGAGACCCAGTACTTC.